This is a list of T cell receptor beta chains from one sample in a study of blood T cell repertoires in COVID-19. The method was immunoSEQ multiplex PCR; TCRdb's version includes in-frame clones alone and lacks a portion of them. Of 200,000 to 300,000 clones in the sample, 86% were seen once. Sequenced input: peripheral blood. These receptors originate from a man under 40 with active or convalescent COVID-19. Both conserved end residues are part of each CDR3. The order of the fields is J gene, V gene, D gene, CDR3 protein. A D gene is named only where the DNA matches it firmly.

J gene: TRBJ1-1; V gene: TRBV29-1; D gene: TRBD1; CDR3 protein: CSGGVQGGTEAFF
J gene: TRBJ2-5; V gene: TRBV5-1; D gene: .; CDR3 protein: CASSNGNRGRASETQYF
J gene: TRBJ1-5; V gene: TRBV19; D gene: TRBD1; CDR3 protein: CASSVDRGSGPQHF
J gene: TRBJ1-3; V gene: TRBV6-5; D gene: TRBD1; CDR3 protein: CARGGQGISGNTIYF
J gene: TRBJ2-1; V gene: TRBV2; D gene: TRBD2; CDR3 protein: CASRTSGGYNEQFF
J gene: TRBJ1-2; V gene: TRBV2; D gene: .; CDR3 protein: CASSPEGWSYGYTF
J gene: TRBJ1-5; V gene: TRBV6-5; D gene: TRBD1; CDR3 protein: CASRGRGPSNQPQHF
J gene: TRBJ2-1; V gene: TRBV19; D gene: TRBD2; CDR3 protein: CASSAILAGGLSYNEQFF
J gene: TRBJ2-1; V gene: TRBV7-2; D gene: TRBD2; CDR3 protein: CASSLVGTSGGAWEFF
J gene: TRBJ1-2; V gene: TRBV27; D gene: TRBD1; CDR3 protein: CASSLDPGGKGYTF
J gene: TRBJ2-7; V gene: TRBV9; D gene: TRBD2; CDR3 protein: CASSLGGISYEQYF
J gene: TRBJ2-3; V gene: TRBV4-2; D gene: .; CDR3 protein: CASSQDSEAHSTDTQYF
J gene: TRBJ1-1; V gene: TRBV14; D gene: .; CDR3 protein: CASSPSRDFEAFF
J gene: TRBJ1-2; V gene: TRBV5-1; D gene: .; CDR3 protein: CASSRTGVGGDNYGYTF
J gene: TRBJ2-3; V gene: TRBV19; D gene: TRBD1; CDR3 protein: CASRASRGSGDTQYF
J gene: TRBJ1-5; V gene: TRBV19; D gene: TRBD1; CDR3 protein: CASRTTGGNQPQHF
J gene: TRBJ1-1; V gene: TRBV7-2; D gene: TRBD1; CDR3 protein: CASSLVVGTGGTEAFF
J gene: TRBJ1-4; V gene: TRBV6-6; D gene: TRBD1; CDR3 protein: CASSYRRGRGQEKLFF
J gene: TRBJ1-2; V gene: TRBV7-9; D gene: .; CDR3 protein: CASSSTTDYGYTF
J gene: TRBJ1-1; V gene: TRBV6-6; D gene: .; CDR3 protein: CASSSTIGGTEAFF